Following are 20 T cell receptor beta chains from one sample sequenced in a study of T cell changes during pregnancy in multiple sclerosis (dated by TCRdb to the late 2010s). The library came from the immunoSEQ multiplex PCR assay. Sourced from immuneACCESS, this table was stored by TCRdb with only in-frame sequences that have V and J called. A share of the clones is absent; for the studies checked, an unresolved V gene accounts for under half, and the remainder has no known explanation. The sample table holds roughly 100,000 clones, of which approximately 90% were seen once. The ten largest account for roughly 1.5% of the sample. Material: peripheral blood, obtained after pregnancy. The origin of the receptors is a female donor with multiple sclerosis, enrolled in a pregnancy study.

The V and J genes are TRBV14 and TRBJ1-3, with D perhaps TRBD1 (6 bases). Germline V gene lookup returns CDR1 SGHDN and CDR2 FVKESK. V was clipped by 0 bases and J by 3 bases, with 9 bases between them. The CDR3 covers 15 residues. The CDR3 here is CASSQENRVGNTIYF. The CDR3 DNA reads as TGTGCCAGCAGCCAAGAGAACAGGGTTGGAAACACCATATATTTT.

V is TRBV7-8 and J is TRBJ2-1, with TRBD2 matching over 9 bases. V was pared by 5 bases and J by 6 bases, with 8 bases of the junction left unmatched. Germline V gene sequence: CDR1 SGHVS, CDR2 FQNEAQ. The CDR3 sequence is 15 residues long. As DNA, the CDR3 is TGTGCCAGCAGCCAGGGACTAGCCGGGGGCAATGAGCAGTTCTTC. Translated, it gives CASSQGLAGGNEQFF.

V usage is TRBV2 and J usage is TRBJ2-1; D perhaps matches TRBD1 (6 bases). Between the trimmed V and J ends, which lost 7 bases and 7 bases, there was a span of 20 bases. Germline CDR1 reads SNHLY; CDR2 reads FYNNEI. This CDR3 has 15 residues. The CDR3 loop is CASNSGDTRNNEQFF. CDR3 coding DNA: TGTGCCAGCAATTCAGGGGACACACGAAATAATGAGCAGTTCTTC.

The chain couples TRBV28 to TRBJ1-5; 10 nucleotides agree with TRBD1. V was clipped by 9 bases and J by 7 bases; unmatched bases: 9. Germline CDR1 and CDR2: MDHEN and SYDVKM. The CDR3 consists of 14 residues. Here the CDR3 reads CASLRDRGSQPQHF. The CDR3 DNA follows: TGTGCCAGTTTACGGGACAGGGGAAGCCAGCCCCAGCATTTT.

V is TRBV5-1 and J is TRBJ2-5, with a possible D match to TRBD1 (6 bases). Per germline, CDR1 SGHRS and CDR2 YFSETQ. CDR3 length equals 13 residues. V shed 4 bases and J shed 5 bases, with 12 bases lying between them. This chain's CDR3 is CASSGRGLETQYF. CDR3 nucleotide sequence: TGCGCCAGCAGCGGCAGGGGTCTTGAGACCCAGTACTTC.

This chain connects TRBV27 to TRBJ1-2; weak D call: TRBD1 (6 bases). The V and J ends lost 3 bases and 4 bases respectively, with 18 bases between them. Germline V CDR1 and CDR2: MNHEY, SMNVEV (reference sequence). The CDR3 is made up of 16 amino acids. Written as DNA, the CDR3 is TGTGCCAGCAGTTTGACAGGCGTAAGGGATGTCTATGGCTACACCTTC. This translates into CASSLTGVRDVYGYTF.

This chain links TRBV19 with TRBJ2-3; 10 nucleotides agree with TRBD2. Germline CDR1 and CDR2: LNHDA and SQIVND (reference sequence). This CDR3 has 14 residues. Trimming at V came to 5 bases and at J to 6 bases, leaving 5 bases not matched to a gene. CDR3 DNA: TGTGCCAGTAGTGCGACTAGCGGGCTGGATACGCAGTATTTT. Translation gives CASSATSGLDTQYF.

The rearrangement uses TRBV15 and TRBJ1-4; TRBD1 might be the D (6 bases). The V and J ends lost 0 bases and 11 bases respectively, with 13 bases between them. CDR1 LNHNV and CDR2 YYDKDF come from the germline V gene (reference sequence). The CDR3 length is 14 residues. The CDR3, as DNA: TGTGCCACCAGCAGAGATGCGGGGGCCTGGAAACTGTTTTTT. Translated, it gives CATSRDAGAWKLFF. Full variable domain (rest looked up from reference TRBV15 and TRBJ1-4): DAMVIQNPRYQVTQFGKPVTLSCSQTLNHNVMYWYQQKSSQAPKLLFHYYDKDFNNEADTPDNFQSRRPNTSFCFLDIRSPGLGDTAMYLCATSRDAGAWKLFFGSGTQLSVL.

This clone was recorded only once. The chain joins TRBV9 to TRBJ1-6; 10 bases line up with TRBD1. This CDR3 contains 15 residues. V lost 2 bases, J lost 10 bases, and 6 bases stayed unmatched. Germline values: CDR1 SGDLS, CDR2 YYNGEE. In nucleotides, the CDR3 is TGTGCCAGCAGCGTCACGGGACAGGGGTGGTCACCCCTCCACTTT. Translation gives CASSVTGQGWSPLHF.

The chain has TRBV7-8 and TRBJ1-6; D is perhaps TRBD1 (5 bases). The V and J ends lost 2 bases and 9 bases respectively, with 14 bases between them. Per the germline V gene, CDR1 is SGHVS and CDR2 is FQNEAQ. This CDR3 spans 15 amino acids. The DNA of the CDR3 is TGTGCCAGCAGCTTAAAGACAGCCGGTGGTTCACCCCTCCACTTT. Translating it yields CASSLKTAGGSPLHF.

This chain joins TRBV28 and TRBJ1-2; 8 bases agree with TRBD1. Germline CDR1 MDHEN, CDR2 SYDVKM. Trimming removed 5 bases from V and 2 bases from J; junction bases left unmatched: 13. The CDR3 sequence is 17 residues long. CDR3 nucleotides: TGTGCCAGCAGTCCATTCCCCTCAGGGGGCGCGAACTATGGCTACACCTTC. Its translation: CASSPFPSGGANYGYTF.

V gene TRBV27 combines with J gene TRBJ1-1; D possibly corresponds to TRBD1 (5 bases). The CDR3 length is 15 residues. Germline CDR1 is MNHEY and CDR2 is SMNVEV (reference sequence). V shed 0 bases and J shed 0 bases, with 8 bases lying between them. CDR3 protein: CASSLSRTMNTEAFF. In nucleotides, the CDR3 is TGTGCCAGCAGTTTATCTAGGACAATGAACACTGAAGCTTTCTTT.

The V gene is TRBV6-4, the J gene TRBJ1-2; 7 bases match TRBD1. This CDR3 is built from 17 residues. Germline values: CDR1 MRHNA, CDR2 SNTAGT. V shed 2 bases and J 8 bases; nucleotides not matched to a gene: 17. Here the CDR3 reads CASSDPTGFTALIGYTF. The CDR3 region has the DNA TGTGCCAGCAGTGACCCGACAGGGTTTACCGCTCTGATCGGCTACACCTTC.

This chain uses TRBV5-4 with TRBJ2-6; tentative D call: TRBD1 (6 bases). The V end was cut by 3 bases, the J end by 0 bases, with 10 bases between. The CDR3 extends over 16 amino acids. CDR1 and CDR2 (germline): SGHNT, YYREEE (reference sequence). CDR3 sequence (DNA): TGTGCCAGCAGCTCGGGACATACCTCTGGGGCCAACGTCCTGACTTTC. It yields the protein CASSSGHTSGANVLTF.

The rearrangement links TRBV2 to TRBJ2-5, with 10 bases lining up with TRBD2. This CDR3 contains 17 residues. Germline values: CDR1 SNHLY, CDR2 FYNNEI. J was trimmed by 2 bases and V by 0 bases; bases with no gene match: 6. The CDR3 nucleotides read TGTGCCAGCAGTGAAGCCCCTAGCGGGAGTGGTCAAGAGACCCAGTACTTC. It encodes CASSEAPSGSGQETQYF. Full variable domain (missing parts from reference TRBV2 and TRBJ2-5): EPEVTQTPSHQVTQMGQEVILRCVPISNHLYFYWYRQILGQKVEFLVSFYNNEISEKSEIFDDQFSVERPDGSNFTLKIRSTKLEDSAMYFCASSEAPSGSGQETQYFGPGTRLLVL.

This chain joins TRBV5-6 and TRBJ1-6, with TRBD1 matching 10 bases. The CDR3 spans 17 residues. Germline assignment: CDR1 SGHDT and CDR2 YYEEEE. V shed 3 bases and J 3 bases; nucleotides not matched to a gene: 6. The CDR3, as DNA: TGTGCCAGCAGCTCGCGACAGGGGGCTTTCTATAATTCACCCCTCCACTTT. It is translated as CASSSRQGAFYNSPLHF.

The chain is built from TRBV10-3 and TRBJ2-2, with D perhaps matching TRBD1 (5 bases). Trimming stripped 0 bases from V and 5 bases from J, with 13 bases between. Germline CDR1 is ENHRY and CDR2 is SYGVKD. The CDR3 is 16 amino acids. As DNA, the CDR3 is TGTGCCATCAGTGAGTCTTTCGCAGGGTTAACCGGGGAGCTGTTTTTT. Amino acids: CAISESFAGLTGELFF.

This clone has only one observation. The chain carries TRBV4-1 and TRBJ1-5, with unresolved D. Per the germline V gene, CDR1 is MGHRA and CDR2 is YSYEKL. V was cut by 0 bases and J by 9 bases, with 9 bases left in between. The CDR3 has 13 amino acids. CDR3 amino acids: CASSQETGRPQHF. CDR3 sequence (DNA): TGCGCCAGCAGCCAAGAAACGGGGAGGCCCCAGCATTTT.

CDR3 sequence: CASSLGASHSTDIQYF. The CDR3 DNA reads as TGTGCCAGCAGCTTGGGGGCCAGCCACTCGACAGACATTCAGTACTTC. The V call is TRBV5-4, the J call TRBJ2-4, with D tentatively TRBD1 (5 bases). This CDR3 spans 16 amino acids. Germline lookup yields CDR1 SGHNT and CDR2 YYREEE (reference sequence). The V end lost 0 bases, the J end lost 8 bases, and 18 bases lay between the germline ends.

CDR3: CASTKWVGARLNTEAFF. The CDR3 DNA follows: TGTGCCAGCACCAAATGGGTTGGGGCGCGACTGAACACTGAAGCTTTCTTT. The J gene is TRBJ1-1, the V gene TRBV21-1; no check of the table's D call, TRBD1, against the DNA was made. TRBV21-1 is a pseudogene segment. The CDR3 is 17 amino acids.